This T cell receptor (beta chain) was recorded in a study of CD8+ T cells in alopecia areata. Background on the study: Each day, treated patients took oral tofacitinib twice, at 5 to 10 mg per dose. Study-wide points: Lesional scalp exceeded normal scalp in clonality, especially in alopecia totalis/universalis. A great number of expanded lesional clones endured in scalp and blood during tofacitinib.

The treatment is: oral pan-JAK inhibitor, 5-10 mg twice daily. PBMCs provided sorted CD4+ and CD8+ T cells. In regard to this clone: Antigen: not known.

The CDR3 has 15 residues. Germline-derived CDR1 and CDR2 are MNHNY and SVGAGI (reference sequence). The V and J ends lost 6 bases and 4 bases respectively, with 18 bases between them. Sequencing used cDNA as its template, made by extracting RNA and reverse transcribing it. Generated by immunoSEQ multiplex PCR, the TCRdb table keeps only in-frame clones and is missing some. The sample yields 100,000 to 150,000 clones, 61% seen once. This TCR derives from a human donor with alopecia areata. The specimen comprised CD4+ T cells sorted from blood, sampled at week 4, from a patient treated with tofacitinib. This rearrangement joins TRBV6-6 to TRBJ1-1; D not certain. The CDR3 protein is CASSLDGGRPTEAFF. DNA of the CDR3: TGTGCCAGCAGCCTGGACGGAGGCCGGCCCACTGAAGCTTTCTTT.